In its sample, the clone carrying this T cell receptor (beta chain) was seen a few times. The antigen remains undetermined. These data belong to a study of beta chain features in type 1 diabetes. Study results and limitations: Whether TCRB rearrangement is influenced by HLA type was left unresolved in this analysis. Insertion counts at VDJ junctions were lower in type 1 diabetes patients, who also showed more deletions there. Researchers reported that naive, central memory and Treg TCRB repertoires appeared more similar in patients than in healthy donors. For Type 1 diabetes patients, all four CD4+ subsets carried TCRB CDR3s that were moderately but significantly shorter.

As every portion of the isolated RNA was reverse transcribed, the sequencing read expressed TCRB transcripts. Some 3.6 million reads on average were seen across naive, central memory and regulatory T cell samples. Measured with immunoSEQ multiplex PCR; TCRdb has only the in-frame clones, and not every one. The profile shows a few hundred thousand clones, approximately 12% of them singletons. V lost 6 bases and J lost 4; bases outside the gene matches: 11. The CDR3 is 17 residues long. The germline gives CDR1 MRHNA, CDR2 SNTAGT. V is TRBV6-4 and J is TRBJ2-3, with 12 positions matching TRBD2. The receptor was isolated from a young woman with type 1 diabetes. Input material: naive CD4+ T cells from blood. The CDR3 bases are TGTGCCAGCAGCCGTCTAGCGGGGGGGCCCAATGCAGATACGCAGTATTTT. Protein product: CASSRLAGGPNADTQYF.